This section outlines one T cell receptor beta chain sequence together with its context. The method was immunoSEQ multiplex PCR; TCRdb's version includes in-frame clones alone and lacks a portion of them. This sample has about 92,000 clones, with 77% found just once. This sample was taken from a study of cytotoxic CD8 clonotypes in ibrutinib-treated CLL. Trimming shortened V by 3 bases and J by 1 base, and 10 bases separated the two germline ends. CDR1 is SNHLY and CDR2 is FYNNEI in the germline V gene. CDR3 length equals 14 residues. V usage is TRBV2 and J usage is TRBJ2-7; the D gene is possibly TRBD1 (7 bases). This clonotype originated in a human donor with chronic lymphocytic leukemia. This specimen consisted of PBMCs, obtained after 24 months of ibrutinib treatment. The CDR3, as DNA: TGTGCCAGCAGTGAGGAGGGGGCTTCCTACGAGCAGTACTTC. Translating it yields CASSEEGASYEQYF.